A single sample is the source of the 21 T cell receptor beta chains below, sequenced in a study of blood T cell repertoires in COVID-19. The assay was immunoSEQ multiplex PCR, and TCRdb's table has in-frame clones only and misses some. The table shows 58,000 or so clones, with around 85% occurring only once. Sequenced: peripheral blood. The source is a woman in her seventies with active COVID-19.

V gene TRBV7-6 combines with J gene TRBJ2-7, with TRBD2 identical over 9 bases. This CDR3 contains 16 residues. Germline V CDR1 and CDR2: SGHVS, FNYEAQ. With 1 base clipped from V and 3 bases from J, the junction kept 7 bases outside the gene matches. The DNA of the CDR3 is TGTGCCAGCAGCTTAGGAACGGGACTAGCAGTCTACGAGCAGTACTTC. Translation: CASSLGTGLAVYEQYF.

The chain joins TRBV5-4 to TRBJ2-1, with TRBD2 as a possible D gene (5 bases). This CDR3 region has 13 residues. Germline lookup yields CDR1 SGHNT and CDR2 YYREEE (reference sequence). Trimming removed 2 bases at V and 10 bases at J, with 13 bases between. The CDR3 reads CASSFRRSEEQFF. The DNA of the CDR3 is TGTGCCAGCAGCTTCCGACGTAGCGAGGAGCAGTTCTTC.

The CDR3 here is CASQGGEETQYF. In nucleotides, the CDR3 is TGTGCCAGCCAGGGGGGCGAGGAGACCCAGTACTTC. The gene calls are TRBV28 and TRBJ2-5; a possible D gene is TRBD1 (7 bases). The germline V gene encodes CDR1 MDHEN and CDR2 SYDVKM. This CDR3 region has 12 residues. V was clipped by 8 bases and J by 5 bases, with 12 bases between them.

In DNA form, the CDR3 reads TGCGCCAGCAGCTTAGCAACGGACTATGGCTACACCTTC. This sequence encodes CASSLATDYGYTF. The rearrangement links TRBV5-1 to TRBJ1-2; D gene ambiguous. V lost 2 bases and J lost 3, with 8 bases in between. CDR3 size: 13 residues. Per germline, CDR1 SGHRS and CDR2 YFSETQ.

This chain joins TRBV15 and TRBJ1-5; TRBD1 matches 7 bases. Trimming cost V 0 bases and J 2 bases; bases outside gene matches: 10. Germline V lookup: CDR1 LNHNV, CDR2 YYDKDF (reference sequence). The length of the CDR3 is 18 residues. The CDR3 DNA reads as TGTGCCACCAGCAGAGACTCTAATACAGGGGTTGGCAATCAGCCCCAGCATTTT. Protein product: CATSRDSNTGVGNQPQHF.

V gene TRBV5-1 combines with J gene TRBJ2-7; 10 bases line up with TRBD1. J lost 9 bases, V lost 0 bases, and 6 bases had no gene match. Germline-derived CDR1 and CDR2 are SGHRS and YFSETQ. The CDR3 has 14 amino acids. The CDR3 reads CASSLAGTGVGQYF. CDR3 DNA sequence: TGCGCCAGCAGCTTGGCCGGGACAGGGGTGGGGCAGTACTTC.

V is TRBV11-3 and J is TRBJ2-7; maybe TRBD1 (5 bases). The germline CDR1 and CDR2 sequences are SGHNT and YENEEA. This CDR3 has 14 amino acids. The germline V and J ends were trimmed by 1 base and 5 bases, with 12 bases remaining between them. The CDR3 coding sequence is TGTGCCAGCAGCTTAGTCAGCGCAGGGAACGAGCAGTACTTC. Translation: CASSLVSAGNEQYF.

Only one count was recorded for this clone. This rearrangement joins TRBV5-1 to TRBJ2-5, with TRBD2 matching over 8 bases. This CDR3 is 15 amino acids long. Looked up from germline, CDR1 is SGHRS and CDR2 is YFSETQ. The junction had 9 bases not matched to a gene; V was cut back by 4 bases and J by 4 bases. CDR3 loop: CASSGQAGASETQYF. Written as DNA, the CDR3 is TGCGCCAGCAGCGGTCAAGCGGGAGCTTCAGAGACCCAGTACTTC.

V usage is TRBV19 and J usage is TRBJ1-2, with a possible D match to TRBD1 (6 bases). This CDR3 is built from 12 residues. Looked up from germline, CDR1 is LNHDA and CDR2 is SQIVND (reference sequence). V was shortened by 7 bases and J by 4 bases, with 10 bases between the two germline ends. The DNA for the CDR3 is TGTGCCAGTAAGGGGGAAAGCTATGGCTACACCTTC. Translation gives CASKGESYGYTF. The full variable domain, its missing parts supplied by reference TRBV19 and TRBJ1-2, is DGGITQSPKYLFRKEGQNVTLSCEQNLNHDAMYWYRQDPGQGLRLIYYSQIVNDFQKGDIAEGYSVSREKKESFPLTVTSAQKNPTAFYLCASKGESYGYTFGSGTRLTVV.

The rearrangement uses TRBV28 and TRBJ2-2; 10 nucleotides align to TRBD2. The CDR3 has 15 residues. Trimming cost V 4 bases and J 8 bases; bases outside gene matches: 7. Germline-derived CDR1 and CDR2 are MDHEN and SYDVKM. DNA for the CDR3: TGTGCCAGCAGTTCCCAACCTAGCGGGGGAGGGGAGCTGTTTTTT. It translates to CASSSQPSGGGELFF.

The chain employs TRBV7-9 and TRBJ2-3; 7 bases map to TRBD1. This CDR3 is built from 19 residues. In germline, CDR1 is SEHNR, CDR2 FQNEAQ (reference sequence). V was clipped by 3 bases and J by 1 base; unmatched bases: 16. The CDR3: CASSFHQVRTGEGTDTQYF. DNA of the CDR3: TGTGCCAGCAGCTTCCACCAGGTTAGAACAGGGGAAGGCACAGATACGCAGTATTTT.

The rearrangement uses TRBV19 and TRBJ2-1, with no clear D. Trimming removed 5 bases at V and 0 bases at J, with 8 bases between. Germline V lookup: CDR1 LNHDA, CDR2 SQIVND (reference sequence). CDR3 length equals 14 residues. The chain's CDR3 is CASSQRGSYNEQFF. In nucleotides, the CDR3 is TGTGCCAGTAGTCAGCGAGGCTCCTACAATGAGCAGTTCTTC.

The genes are TRBV12-5 and TRBJ2-2, with TRBD2 identical over 9 bases. CDR3 length equals 15 residues. V lost 1 base to trimming and J lost 4 bases; unmatched junction nucleotides: 1. Germline V gene lookup returns CDR1 LGHNT and CDR2 FRNRAP. CDR3 nucleotides: TGTGCTAGTGGTTTGGCAGCGGGAGGCACCGGGGAGCTGTTTTTT. This sequence encodes CASGLAAGGTGELFF.

The chain has TRBV28 and TRBJ1-2; 7 positions match TRBD1. CDR3 length: 14 residues. Germline CDR1 and CDR2: MDHEN and SYDVKM. V was clipped by 6 bases and J by 2 bases; unmatched bases: 6. Here the CDR3 DNA reads TGTGCCAGCAGCATCCCAGGGGGGAACTATGGCTACACCTTC. It translates to CASSIPGGNYGYTF.

The J gene is TRBJ2-7, the V gene TRBV5-1; maybe TRBD2 (7 bases). Deletions cut 3 bases from V and 2 bases from J, with 12 bases between. Germline loops: CDR1 SGHRS, CDR2 YFSETQ. The CDR3 loop spans 14 amino acids. The CDR3 protein is CASSWGGQTYEQYF. CDR3 bases: TGCGCCAGCAGCTGGGGGGGACAAACCTACGAGCAGTACTTC.

This chain joins TRBV6-5 and TRBJ2-7; maybe TRBD2 (5 bases). CDR3 length equals 15 residues. Trimming shortened V by 8 bases and J by 4 bases, and 21 bases separated the two germline ends. Germline values: CDR1 MNHEY, CDR2 SVGAGI. CDR3 residues: CASSQLGSILYEQYF. The CDR3 DNA reads as TGTGCCAGCTCCCAACTGGGGAGCATACTTTACGAGCAGTACTTC.

The gene calls are TRBV27 and TRBJ2-7, with 8 bases aligning to TRBD2. V lost 0 bases, J lost 4 bases, and 20 bases stayed unmatched. This CDR3 region has 20 residues. Germline V gene sequence: CDR1 MNHEY, CDR2 SMNVEV (reference sequence). The CDR3 spells CASSLSGRFQERGTNYEQYF. CDR3 sequence (DNA): TGTGCCAGCAGTTTATCGGGCCGTTTCCAGGAGCGGGGGACCAATTACGAGCAGTACTTC.

This clone was detected a few times. The chain couples TRBV7-2 to TRBJ1-5, with 9 positions matching TRBD1. Per the germline V gene, CDR1 is SGHTA and CDR2 is FQGNSA. CDR3 length: 16 residues. The ends lost 3 bases at V and 2 bases at J; junction bases unmatched: 5. In DNA form, the CDR3 reads TGTGCCAGCAGCTTGACAGGGGGAAAGGGCAATCAGCCCCAGCATTTT. Its translation is CASSLTGGKGNQPQHF. The full variable domain, in which reference TRBV7-2 and TRBJ1-5 provide the parts outside the CDR3, is GAGVSQSPSNKVTEKGKDVELRCDPISGHTALYWYRQSLGQGLEFLIYFQGNSAPDKSGLPSDRFSAERTGGSVSTLTIQRTQQEDSAVYLCASSLTGGKGNQPQHFGDGTRLSIL.

This chain joins TRBV9 and TRBJ1-6; unclear D gene. CDR1 and CDR2 from the germline V gene are SGDLS and YYNGEE. CDR3 size: 16 residues. V lost 0 bases and J 0 bases, leaving 7 bases between the germline ends. The CDR3 here is CASSVDWASYNSPLHF. The CDR3 DNA reads as TGTGCCAGCAGCGTAGACTGGGCCTCCTATAATTCACCCCTCCACTTT.

J is TRBJ2-7 and V is TRBV30; a possible D gene is TRBD2 (5 bases). The germline V gene encodes CDR1 GTSNPN and CDR2 SVGIG (reference sequence). The CDR3 spans 14 residues. The germline V and J ends were trimmed by 3 bases and 5 bases, with 17 bases remaining between them. The CDR3 sequence: CAWSIPGVDDEQYF. The CDR3 DNA reads as TGTGCCTGGAGCATCCCCGGGGTTGACGACGAGCAGTACTTC.

This rearrangement joins TRBV28 to TRBJ2-2; 7 bases are a match to TRBD2. Germline CDR1 is MDHEN and CDR2 is SYDVKM. Unmatched junction bases numbered 12, after V lost 8 bases and J lost 9 bases. The CDR3 consists of 14 residues. The CDR3 DNA reads TGTGCCAGCGGTGGGGGGGTCGGGTCCAGGGAGCTGTTTTTT. Translation: CASGGGVGSRELFF.